This TCR beta chain derives from a study of T cells in Graves' hyperthyroidism and ophthalmopathy. General study points: The model forecast ophthalmopathy, anticipating it by a median about six months before onset.

Over 18 months, lack of ophthalmopathy progression marked Graves' hyperthyroidism as stable. The study left out patients who had uncontrolled infection, other autoimmune disease, pregnancy or lactation. 10 ml fresh peripheral blood yielded the PBMCs. Germline V gene data show CDR1 as KGHSH and CDR2 as LQKENI. The CDR3 extends over 14 amino acids. Trimming shortened V by 2 bases and J by 1 base, and 8 bases separated the two germline ends. Amplified regions were TCR beta CDR3 sequences from RNA transcripts. During a first-round RT-PCR of the TCR CDR3, the HTBI primer set was used. TCRdb re-called the multiplex PCR reads with MiXCR, one entry per CDR3 protein. Of some 620,000 distinct CDR3 sequences in the sample, around 16% are singletons; the top ten hold 3.5% to 4%. There are many counts of this clonotype. Its antigen is not identified.

The sequencing input was blood. V gene TRBV18 combines with J gene TRBJ1-1; D unresolved. The receptor was isolated from a woman in her 30s with Graves' hyperthyroidism. The CDR3 DNA sequence: TGTGCCAGCTCACCAACCACGACGAACACTGAAGCTTTCTTT. This codes for CASSPTTTNTEAFF.